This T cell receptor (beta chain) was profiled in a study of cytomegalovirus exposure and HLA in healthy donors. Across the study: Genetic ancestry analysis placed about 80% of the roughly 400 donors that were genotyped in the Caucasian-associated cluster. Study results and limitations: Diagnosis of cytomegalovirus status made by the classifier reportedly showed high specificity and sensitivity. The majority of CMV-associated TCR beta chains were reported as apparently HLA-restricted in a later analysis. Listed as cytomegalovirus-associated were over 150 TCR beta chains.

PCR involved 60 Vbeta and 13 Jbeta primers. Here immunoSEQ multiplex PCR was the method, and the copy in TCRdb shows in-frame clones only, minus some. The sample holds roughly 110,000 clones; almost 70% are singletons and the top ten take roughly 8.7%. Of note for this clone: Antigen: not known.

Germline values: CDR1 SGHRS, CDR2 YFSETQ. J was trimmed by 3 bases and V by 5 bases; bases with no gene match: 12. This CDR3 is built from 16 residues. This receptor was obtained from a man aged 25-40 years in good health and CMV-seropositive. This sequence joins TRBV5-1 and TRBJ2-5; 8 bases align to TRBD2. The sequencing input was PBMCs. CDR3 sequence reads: CASSPIQLAAKETQYF. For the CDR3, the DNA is TGCGCCAGCAGTCCGATCCAACTAGCGGCTAAAGAGACCCAGTACTTC.